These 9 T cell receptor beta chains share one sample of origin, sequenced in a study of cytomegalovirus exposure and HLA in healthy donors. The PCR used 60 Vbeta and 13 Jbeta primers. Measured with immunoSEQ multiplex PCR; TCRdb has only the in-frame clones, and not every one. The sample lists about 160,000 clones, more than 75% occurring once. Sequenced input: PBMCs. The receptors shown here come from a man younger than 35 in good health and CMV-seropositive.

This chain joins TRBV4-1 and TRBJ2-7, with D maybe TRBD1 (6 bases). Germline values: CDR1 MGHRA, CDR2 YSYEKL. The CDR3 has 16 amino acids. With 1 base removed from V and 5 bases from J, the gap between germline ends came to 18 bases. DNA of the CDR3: TGCGCCAGCAGCCAAGCCGGCACAGGGTCTCGTGACGAGCAGTACTTC. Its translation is CASSQAGTGSRDEQYF.

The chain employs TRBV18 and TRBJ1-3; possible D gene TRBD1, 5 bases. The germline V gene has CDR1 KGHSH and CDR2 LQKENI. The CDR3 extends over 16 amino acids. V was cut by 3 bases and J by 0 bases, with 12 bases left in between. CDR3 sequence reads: CASSPLPDSSGNTIYF. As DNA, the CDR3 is TGTGCCAGCTCACCCTTACCCGACAGCTCTGGAAACACCATATATTTT.

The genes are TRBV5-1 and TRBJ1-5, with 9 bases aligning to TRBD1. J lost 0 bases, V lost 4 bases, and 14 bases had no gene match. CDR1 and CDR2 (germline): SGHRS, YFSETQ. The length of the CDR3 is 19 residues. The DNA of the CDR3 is TGCGCCAGCAGCACGCCCCCGGGACAGGGACAAACTAGCAATCAGCCCCAGCATTTT. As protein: CASSTPPGQGQTSNQPQHF.

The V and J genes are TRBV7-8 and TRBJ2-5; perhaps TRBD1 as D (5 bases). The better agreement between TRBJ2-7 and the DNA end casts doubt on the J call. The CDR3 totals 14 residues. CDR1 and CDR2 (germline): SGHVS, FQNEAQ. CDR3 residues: CASSPNRTSYEQYF. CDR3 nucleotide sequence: TGTGCCAGCAGCCCCAACAGGACCTCCTACGAGCAGTACTTC.

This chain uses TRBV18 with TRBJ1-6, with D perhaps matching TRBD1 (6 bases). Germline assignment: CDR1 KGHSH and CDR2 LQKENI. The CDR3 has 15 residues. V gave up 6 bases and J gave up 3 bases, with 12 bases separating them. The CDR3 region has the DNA TGTGCCAGCTCTCCTGAGACAGGCTATAATTCACCCCTCCACTTT. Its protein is CASSPETGYNSPLHF.

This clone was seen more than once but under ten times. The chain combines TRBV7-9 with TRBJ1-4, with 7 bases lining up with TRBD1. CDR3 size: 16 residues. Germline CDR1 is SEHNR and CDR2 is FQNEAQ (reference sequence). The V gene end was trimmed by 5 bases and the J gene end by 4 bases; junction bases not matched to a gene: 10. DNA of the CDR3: TGTGCCAGCAGCCTAGGGGGCCAAGGCCTTAATGAAAAACTGTTTTTT. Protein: CASSLGGQGLNEKLFF.

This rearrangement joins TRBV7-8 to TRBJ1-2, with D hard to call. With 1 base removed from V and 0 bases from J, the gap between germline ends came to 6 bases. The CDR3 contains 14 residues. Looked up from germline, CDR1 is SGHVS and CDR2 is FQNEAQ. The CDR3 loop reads CASSLDTSNYGYTF. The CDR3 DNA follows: TGTGCCAGCAGCTTAGACACCTCTAACTATGGCTACACCTTC. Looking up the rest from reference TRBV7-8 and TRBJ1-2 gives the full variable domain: GAGVSQSPRYKVAKRGQDVALRCDPISGHVSLFWYQQALGQGPEFLTYFQNEAQLDKSGLPSDRFFAERPEGSVSTLKIQRTQQEDSAVYLCASSLDTSNYGYTFGSGTRLTVV.

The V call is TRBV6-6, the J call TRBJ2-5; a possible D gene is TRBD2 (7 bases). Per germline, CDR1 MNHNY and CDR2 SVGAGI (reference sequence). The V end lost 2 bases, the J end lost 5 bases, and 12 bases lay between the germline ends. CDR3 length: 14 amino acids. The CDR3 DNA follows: TGTGCCAGCAGTTACGAGGGGGGGCAGGAGACCCAGTACTTC. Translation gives CASSYEGGQETQYF.

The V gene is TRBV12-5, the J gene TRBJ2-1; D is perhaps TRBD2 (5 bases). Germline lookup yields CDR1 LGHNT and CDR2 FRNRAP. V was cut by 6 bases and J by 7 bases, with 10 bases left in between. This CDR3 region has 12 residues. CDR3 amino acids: CASGNGENEQFF. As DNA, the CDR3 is TGTGCTAGTGGAAACGGGGAGAATGAGCAGTTCTTC.